A selection of T cell receptor beta chains follows, all from one sample in a study of response to subunit inactivated influenza vaccine. Each CDR3 protein gets one entry after TCRdb re-called the RT-PCR reads with MiXCR. The sample holds 450,000 to 550,000 distinct CDR3 sequences, 25% seen once. Source: CD4+ T cells sorted from PBMCs, taken about 5 days after vaccination. The receptors originated from a man aged 50 to 60 who received an inactivated influenza vaccine. Both conserved end residues are trimmed from each CDR3. A D gene is named only where the DNA matches it firmly. Size is stated for part of the rows, as once, few or many counts, or as a class when the clone is expanded.

j_call: TRBJ2-5
cdr3_length: 15
v_call: TRBV29-1
clone_size: .
d_call: TRBD2
cdr3_aa: SVRTGTSWGLSETQY

j_call: TRBJ1-4
cdr3_length: 13
v_call: TRBV28
clone_size: few
d_call: TRBD1
cdr3_aa: ASSQDRVRNEKLF

j_call: TRBJ2-1
cdr3_length: 13
v_call: TRBV10-3
clone_size: .
d_call: .
cdr3_aa: AISESKFSYNEQF

j_call: TRBJ2-4
cdr3_length: 12
v_call: TRBV5-6
clone_size: .
d_call: .
cdr3_aa: ASSLRQAKNIQY

j_call: TRBJ2-6
cdr3_length: 12
v_call: TRBV5-6
clone_size: many
d_call: .
cdr3_aa: ASSFIGGANVLT

j_call: TRBJ1-6
cdr3_length: 12
v_call: TRBV20-1
clone_size: few
d_call: .
cdr3_aa: SARYTGVVSPLH

j_call: TRBJ1-5
cdr3_length: 13
v_call: TRBV7-2
clone_size: many
d_call: TRBD1
cdr3_aa: ASSPDRGREQPQH

j_call: TRBJ2-2
cdr3_length: 12
v_call: TRBV5-6
clone_size: once
d_call: .
cdr3_aa: ASTLSPAAGELF

j_call: TRBJ1-1
cdr3_length: 11
v_call: TRBV25-1
clone_size: .
d_call: .
cdr3_aa: ASRIGGTPEAF

j_call: TRBJ2-5
cdr3_length: 16
v_call: TRBV11-1
clone_size: few
d_call: TRBD2
cdr3_aa: ASSGKGIAGALQETQY

j_call: TRBJ1-6
cdr3_length: 15
v_call: TRBV28
clone_size: .
d_call: .
cdr3_aa: ASSLRTSSSYNSPLH

j_call: TRBJ2-1
cdr3_length: 12
v_call: TRBV25-1
clone_size: .
d_call: TRBD1
cdr3_aa: ASRTGGRYNEQF

j_call: TRBJ2-5
cdr3_length: 9
v_call: TRBV6-2/TRBV6-3
clone_size: .
d_call: .
cdr3_aa: ASTSRETQY

j_call: TRBJ1-5
cdr3_length: 14
v_call: TRBV6-2/TRBV6-3
clone_size: few
d_call: TRBD1
cdr3_aa: ASSPTRDRSNQPQH

j_call: TRBJ2-7
cdr3_length: 14
v_call: TRBV5-6
clone_size: .
d_call: TRBD2
cdr3_aa: ASSWGLAESSYEQY

j_call: TRBJ2-3
cdr3_length: 10
v_call: TRBV10-3
clone_size: .
d_call: .
cdr3_aa: AISDVRDTQY

j_call: TRBJ1-4
cdr3_length: 13
v_call: TRBV6-2/TRBV6-3
clone_size: many
d_call: .
cdr3_aa: ASSRLGTSNEKLF

j_call: TRBJ1-1
cdr3_length: 13
v_call: TRBV28
clone_size: .
d_call: .
cdr3_aa: ASTPRGAGDTEAF

j_call: TRBJ1-2
cdr3_length: 13
v_call: TRBV20-1
clone_size: .
d_call: .
cdr3_aa: SARDFSLANYGYT

j_call: TRBJ2-5
cdr3_length: 11
v_call: TRBV20-1
clone_size: few
d_call: .
cdr3_aa: SARRTHQETQY

j_call: TRBJ2-7
cdr3_length: 11
v_call: TRBV20-1
clone_size: .
d_call: TRBD1
cdr3_aa: SARHRGPYEQY

j_call: TRBJ2-3
cdr3_length: 15
v_call: TRBV3-1
clone_size: few
d_call: TRBD2
cdr3_aa: ASRQRSTSGRTDTQY

j_call: TRBJ2-7
cdr3_length: 12
v_call: TRBV18
clone_size: .
d_call: .
cdr3_aa: ASSPGTTKYEQY

j_call: TRBJ2-3
cdr3_length: 13
v_call: TRBV7-2
clone_size: few
d_call: .
cdr3_aa: ASTPRGLAADTQY

j_call: TRBJ1-1
cdr3_length: 14
v_call: TRBV7-2
clone_size: few
d_call: .
cdr3_aa: ASSLGLGGSNTEAF

j_call: TRBJ1-1
cdr3_length: 11
v_call: TRBV20-1
clone_size: once
d_call: .
cdr3_aa: SAPSGGTAEAF

j_call: TRBJ2-3
cdr3_length: 12
v_call: TRBV15
clone_size: .
d_call: .
cdr3_aa: ATSRRALGDTQY

j_call: TRBJ2-1
cdr3_length: 13
v_call: TRBV6-1
clone_size: .
d_call: TRBD2
cdr3_aa: ASSVASGTGNEQF

j_call: TRBJ2-2
cdr3_length: 12
v_call: TRBV10-3
clone_size: once
d_call: .
cdr3_aa: AISESGGTGELF

j_call: TRBJ2-1
cdr3_length: 13
v_call: TRBV11-2
clone_size: .
d_call: TRBD2
cdr3_aa: ASSRLAGKRDEQF

j_call: TRBJ2-3
cdr3_length: 11
v_call: TRBV3-1
clone_size: few
d_call: .
cdr3_aa: ASSLQRANTQY

j_call: TRBJ2-2
cdr3_length: 14
v_call: TRBV5-5
clone_size: .
d_call: TRBD1
cdr3_aa: ASSLGGTDHTGELF

j_call: TRBJ2-1
cdr3_length: 13
v_call: TRBV12-3/TRBV12-4
clone_size: .
d_call: .
cdr3_aa: ASSLDRLSYNEQF

j_call: TRBJ2-6
cdr3_length: 15
v_call: TRBV6-2/TRBV6-3
clone_size: .
d_call: TRBD1
cdr3_aa: ASNYRGAISGANVLT

j_call: TRBJ1-2
cdr3_length: 12
v_call: TRBV27
clone_size: few
d_call: TRBD1
cdr3_aa: ASSPQGAQVGYT

j_call: TRBJ2-3
cdr3_length: 11
v_call: TRBV5-6
clone_size: few
d_call: .
cdr3_aa: ASSFSPTDTQY

j_call: TRBJ2-1
cdr3_length: 14
v_call: TRBV12-3/TRBV12-4
clone_size: many
d_call: TRBD2
cdr3_aa: ASTATSGTFGDEQF

j_call: TRBJ2-1
cdr3_length: 13
v_call: TRBV9
clone_size: few
d_call: TRBD1
cdr3_aa: ASSVEGQGFNEQF

j_call: TRBJ2-1
cdr3_length: 12
v_call: TRBV7-3
clone_size: .
d_call: .
cdr3_aa: ASSLSGRNNEQF

j_call: TRBJ2-7
cdr3_length: 10
v_call: TRBV12-3/TRBV12-4
clone_size: .
d_call: .
cdr3_aa: ASSFGKGEQY

j_call: TRBJ2-5
cdr3_length: 14
v_call: TRBV5-1
clone_size: .
d_call: .
cdr3_aa: ASSLNGQGTQETQY

j_call: TRBJ2-1
cdr3_length: 13
v_call: TRBV2
clone_size: .
d_call: TRBD1
cdr3_aa: ASSLTGNTYNEQF

j_call: TRBJ1-2
cdr3_length: 12
v_call: TRBV7-9
clone_size: few
d_call: .
cdr3_aa: ASSPAGIGYGYT

j_call: TRBJ1-1
cdr3_length: 14
v_call: TRBV27
clone_size: once
d_call: .
cdr3_aa: ASSFLGSGLGTEAF